This T cell receptor beta chain was sequenced in a study of read filtering for tumor transcriptome and immune sequencing. Study-level background: Patients were approximately 17 male and roughly 15 female, mean age approximately 60 years, range about 47 to 85.

This library used 300 to 500 ng RNA and molecular barcoded adaptors spanning alpha/delta and beta/gamma chains. TCRdb redid the calling of the reads with MiXCR, one entry per CDR3 protein. The sample gives about 35,000 distinct CDR3 sequences, 14% of which show up once; around 6.5% is in the top ten. This CDR3 contains 12 residues. Between the trimmed V and J ends, which lost 6 bases and 6 bases, there was a span of 12 bases. CDR1 DFQATT and CDR2 SNEGSKA come from the germline V gene (reference sequence). This clonotype showed up many times. This chain connects TRBV20-1 to TRBJ2-1; no firm D call. The sequence was collected from a donor at least 40 years old with multiple myeloma. What was sequenced was a population of CD138-negative cells sorted from bone marrow. CDR3 sequence reads: CSASPSGNEQFF. The CDR3 DNA sequence: TGCAGTGCCTCCCCTTCCGGCAATGAGCAGTTCTTC.